The present T cell receptor beta chain was sequenced within a study of CD8 T cells in ankylosing spondylitis. Findings and limits, study-wide: Within ankylosing spondylitis blood, a TCR beta motif made up of seven to nine highly homologous variants appeared to be characteristic.

CDR1 LGHDT and CDR2 YNNKEL come from the germline V gene (reference sequence). The CDR3 has 14 amino acids. V lost 3 bases and J 7 bases, leaving 13 bases between the germline ends. The table lists this clonotype with a few counts. Its antigen is not known. TCRdb re-derived calls from the 5' RACE reads in MiXCR, one entry per CDR3 protein. Seen here are about 540,000 distinct CDR3 sequences, approximately 11% observed once, and the top ten hold 6.8%. Input material: blood, either unsorted or a sorted T cell fraction (not recorded which). This TCR was sampled from a male donor with ankylosing spondylitis. The chain carries TRBV3-1 and TRBJ2-1, with D possibly matching TRBD2 (5 bases). The DNA of the CDR3 is TGTGCCAGCAGCCACGCGGGCCTAAGGAATGAGCAGTTCTTC. Translating gives CASSHAGLRNEQFF.